This TCR beta chain was identified during a study of T cell responses to AZD1222 COVID-19 vaccine (dated by TCRdb to the early 2020s). Study-level background: AZD1222 recipients with second doses at about 4 weeks or about 12 weeks were pooled, because spike-specific TCR depth and breadth did not differ between schedules. TCR sequencing covered about 230 trial participants: nearly 210 given two doses of AZD1222 and 26 given two doses of MenACWY control vaccine. Trial participants were enrolled into age subgroups of 18-55, 56-69 and 70-plus years, which contained about 150, 28 and 57 TCR-sequenced participants, respectively. Findings and caveats that apply to the study as a whole: A significant rise in spike-specific TCR breadth and depth was observed after two AZD1222 doses relative to day 0 and relative to MenACWY recipients. In the small 56-69-year group, the increase in depth fell short of significance, most likely because of low power. Participants were mostly white British and included more females than males, and it was suggested by the authors that clonal diversity may have been underestimated. CD4 TCRs associated with the vaccine covered the entire spike protein, and the dominant responses were in regions 160-218 and 743-854. Because no day 14 peak-response samples were available, the repertoires could be characterized only after the peak T cell response. Nearly half of unique spike-specific TCRs reportedly recognized epitopes outside regions mutated in the B.1.351 and B.1.1.7 variants. Conclusions about previously exposed vaccinees were limited because only six or seven AZD1222 recipients were SARS-CoV-2 seropositive at baseline.

Per the publication, the time point label means: baseline before first vaccination. The vaccinee samples were drawn from two UK trials, COV001 and COV002, one of which was a single-blind randomized controlled phase 2/3 trial testing AZD1222 (ChAdOx1 nCoV-19) in healthy adults. Trial participant PBMC samples were collected at day 0 and day 28 after the second dose for TCRbeta chain sequencing. Details on this clone: There is no known antigen for this receptor. No base-level quality is on record; no much larger clone is a single base apart.

The CDR3 regions of human TCRbeta chains were analyzed by immunosequencing. In the source study's methods: Repertoire TCRs were checked for matches against a reference library of SARS-CoV-2-specific TCRs that had been generated using the MIRA antigen-specificity platform. Breadth meant the fraction of unique TCRs that were SARS-CoV-2-associated, whereas depth meant the fraction of total T cells that were SARS-CoV-2-associated. Using the MIRA data, every spike-specific TCR was mapped to the spike region that the TCR reacted to and assigned to either a CD4 or a CD8 class. Log10-transformed breadth and depth values were compared by one-way ANOVA with Sidak's multiple comparisons tests. In TCRdb, the immuneACCESS table is reduced to in-frame sequences with V and J assigned. These tables do not hold every clone; where another copy was compared, an unresolved V gene accounts for under half, and the others remain unexplained. V and J calls and clone size are copied from that table; D and trimming were computed from the DNA. The sample has approximately 100,000 clones on record, roughly 90% of them singletons. The biggest ten clones account for 1% to 1.5% of the sample.

V drops 5 bases and J drops 5 bases, leaving 17 bases in between. The CDR3 starts with the cysteine, ends with the phenylalanine, and has 15 residues. The CDR3 DNA has 45 bases and is translated from base 1. CDR1 and CDR2 are drawn from the germline V gene: MRHNA, SNTAGT. The sequencing used peripheral blood, collected on day 0 of AZD1222 vaccination. The V gene is TRBV6-4 and the J gene is TRBJ2-3, with an unclear D gene assignment. The sequence derives from an adult in good health. The DNA reads TGTGCCAGCAGTCCATCGCCGGTGGGGATAGATACGCAGTATTTT. It specifies CASSPSPVGIDTQYF.